Listed here are 29 T cell receptor beta chains from one sample, sequenced in a study of cytomegalovirus exposure and HLA in healthy donors. Primers: 60 Vbeta forward and 13 Jbeta reverse. This table comes from immunoSEQ multiplex PCR, and its TCRdb copy is limited to in-frame clones, with some not included. The sample has 100,000 or so clones; 62% are singletons. The source material was PBMCs. All receptors come from a woman aged 30 to 39 in good health and CMV-seropositive.

The rearrangement uses TRBV7-9 and TRBJ2-7, with D maybe TRBD2 (5 bases). Germline V CDR1 and CDR2: SEHNR, FQNEAQ (reference sequence). The V and J ends lost 1 base and 6 bases respectively, with 16 bases between them. This CDR3 region has 15 residues. The CDR3 nucleotides are TGTGCCAGCAGCTTAGTAAGCCTCTCCGCGGGCGAGCAGTACTTC. Protein product: CASSLVSLSAGEQYF.

The rearrangement uses TRBV30 and TRBJ2-5, with 9 positions matching TRBD2. The DNA end lines up better with TRBJ2-7; the J call may be wrong. CDR1 and CDR2 (germline): GTSNPN, SVGIG (reference sequence). The CDR3 totals 14 residues. Written as DNA, the CDR3 is TGTGCCTGGGGGACTAGCCCGCTTCCCTACGAGCAGTACTTC. Protein product: CAWGTSPLPYEQYF.

This clone was counted between two and nine times. J is TRBJ2-7 and V is TRBV6-1, with 14 bases that match TRBD2. The ends lost 5 bases at V and 3 bases at J; junction bases unmatched: 15. Germline V gene sequence: CDR1 MNHNS, CDR2 SASEGT. This CDR3 has 19 residues. The CDR3 bases are TGTGCCAGCAGTAAAGAGCCCGGGACTAGCGGGGGCCCTTTCTACGAGCAGTACTTC. It yields the protein CASSKEPGTSGGPFYEQYF.

This clone was detected once. The V and J genes are TRBV15 and TRBJ2-2; 10 nucleotides line up with TRBD1. Trimming took 4 bases from V and 6 from J; bases not matched to a gene: 5. CDR3 length equals 15 residues. Germline V gene data show CDR1 as LNHNV and CDR2 as YYDKDF (reference sequence). CDR3 sequence: CATSIPGTGAGELFF. The DNA for the CDR3 is TGTGCCACCAGCATTCCCGGGACAGGGGCCGGGGAGCTGTTTTTT.

The chain carries TRBV4-2 and TRBJ2-2, with D perhaps TRBD1 (7 bases). V was shortened by 2 bases and J by 2 bases, with 12 bases between the two germline ends. CDR1 is LGHNA and CDR2 is YNFKEQ in the germline V gene. This CDR3 is built from 16 residues. CDR3 nucleotides: TGTGCCAGCAGCCAAAGGGGGCGGGGAAACACCGGGGAGCTGTTTTTT. Amino acids: CASSQRGRGNTGELFF.

The genes are TRBV29-1 and TRBJ1-2; no reliable D call. Trimming shortened V by 1 base and J by 8 bases, and 11 bases separated the two germline ends. Germline loops: CDR1 SQVTM, CDR2 ANQGSEA. This CDR3 has 12 amino acids. Here the CDR3 DNA reads TGCAGCGTTGAAGCGTCGACTGCGGGCTACACCTTC. Translation: CSVEASTAGYTF.

V usage is TRBV29-1 and J usage is TRBJ1-3; 7 nucleotides match TRBD1. The germline V gene has CDR1 SQVTM and CDR2 ANQGSEA. CDR3 length: 11 amino acids. V trimming: 7 bases; J trimming: 7 bases; junction bases outside the gene matches: 4. The CDR3 nucleotides read TGCAGCGCAGACAGGGAGAACACCATATATTTT. Its protein product is CSADRENTIYF.

This clone was observed a few times. CDR3 sequence (DNA): TGTGCCAGCAGTTTATACATAGACAGGGGGCCGGTCACTGAAGCTTTCTTT. Protein product: CASSLYIDRGPVTEAFF. The chain couples TRBV28 to TRBJ1-1; TRBD1 matches 10 bases. This CDR3 comprises 17 residues. Losses at the gene ends were 1 base for V and 4 bases for J; bases not matched to a gene: 9. The germline V gene encodes CDR1 MDHEN and CDR2 SYDVKM.

This clone was picked up one time. A junction boundary mismatches the germline segment, possibly from a read error. The CDR3 spells CATSVPSERDGYPF. Here the CDR3 DNA reads TGTGCCACCAGCGTACCCTCTGAACGGGATGGCTACCCCTTC. The rearrangement joins TRBV15 to TRBJ1-2; D is undetermined. Germline V gives CDR1 LNHNV, CDR2 YYDKDF (reference sequence). The CDR3 totals 14 residues.

The chain recombines TRBV10-1 with TRBJ2-1; 7 nucleotides line up with TRBD1. The germline gives CDR1 WNHNN, CDR2 SYGVQD (reference sequence). This CDR3 comprises 16 residues. The trim removed 3 bases at V and 3 bases at J, leaving 8 bases unmatched. The CDR3 DNA reads as TGCGCCAGCAGTGACTCCACCGGGACAGTCTACAATGAGCAGTTCTTC. It is translated as CASSDSTGTVYNEQFF.

There are a few counts of this clone. The gene calls are TRBV6-5 and TRBJ2-1; the match to TRBD1 covers 11 bases. The CDR3 runs 15 residues. Germline lookup yields CDR1 MNHEY and CDR2 SVGAGI. J gave up 9 bases and V 6 bases, and 10 bases lay outside the gene matches. The CDR3 loop is CASSRRGQGDGEQFF. The CDR3, as DNA: TGTGCCAGCAGCAGAAGGGGACAGGGGGACGGTGAGCAGTTCTTC.

This clone was detected only a few times. CDR3 nucleotides: TGTGCCAGCAGCTTGGGAGTGACTCAGAATGAAAAACTGTTTTTT. It codes for CASSLGVTQNEKLFF. The rearrangement joins TRBV5-6 to TRBJ1-4; D call uncertain. V lost 0 bases and J lost 5, with 11 bases in between. The CDR3 contains 15 residues. Germline V CDR1 and CDR2: SGHDT, YYEEEE.

V is TRBV5-1 and J is TRBJ2-5, with 15 bases matching TRBD2. The germline V gene encodes CDR1 SGHRS and CDR2 YFSETQ. Trimming removed 4 bases from V and 5 bases from J; junction bases left unmatched: 9. The CDR3 has 17 residues. The CDR3 DNA sequence: TGCGCCAGCAGCCCACCCGGGACTAGCGGGGGGCGGGAGACCCAGTACTTC. It codes for CASSPPGTSGGRETQYF.

The rearrangement joins TRBV4-3 to TRBJ2-1, with unresolved D. The CDR3 is 16 residues long. Trimming removed 5 bases from V and 0 bases from J, with 14 bases in between. From germline, CDR1 is LGHNA and CDR2 YSLEER. DNA for the CDR3: TGCGCCAGCAGCACTGGTTTCTCGAGCTCCTACAATGAGCAGTTCTTC. It yields the protein CASSTGFSSSYNEQFF.

The chain carries TRBV7-3 and TRBJ1-1; 9 nucleotides agree with TRBD1. The CDR3 has 15 amino acids. Losses at the gene ends were 0 bases for V and 5 bases for J; bases not matched to a gene: 4. CDR1 and CDR2 (germline): SGHTA, FQGTGA. The CDR3 coding sequence is TGTGCCAGCAGCTTAACGAGGGACAGGGAGACTGAAGCTTTCTTT. Its translation is CASSLTRDRETEAFF. Based on the CDR3 plus reference TRBV7-3 and TRBJ1-1, the full variable domain is GAGVSQTPSNKVTEKGKYVELRCDPISGHTALYWYRQSLGQGPEFLIYFQGTGAADDSGLPNDRFFAVRPEGSVSTLKIQRTERGDSAVYLCASSLTRDRETEAFFGQGTRLTVV.

J is TRBJ2-1 and V is TRBV5-1, with a tentative D call TRBD1 (6 bases). The CDR3 contains 14 residues. Per the germline V gene, CDR1 is SGHRS and CDR2 is YFSETQ. The V and J ends lost 4 bases and 2 bases respectively, with 10 bases between them. The CDR3 loop is CASSGGQTYNEQFF. CDR3 nucleotide sequence: TGCGCCAGCAGCGGTGGACAGACCTACAATGAGCAGTTCTTC.

This chain links TRBV6-4 with TRBJ2-1; TRBD1 matches at 7 bases. Germline V CDR1 and CDR2: MRHNA, SNTAGT. The CDR3 has 16 amino acids. Trimming cost V 2 bases and J 0 bases; bases outside gene matches: 4. The DNA for the CDR3 is TGTGCCAGCAGTGACGAGGGACAGAGCTCCTACAATGAGCAGTTCTTC. Protein product: CASSDEGQSSYNEQFF.

This clone was found a few times. The rearrangement links TRBV5-1 to TRBJ1-1; D remains unclear. This CDR3 is 14 amino acids long. V was trimmed by 3 bases and J by 4 bases, leaving 13 bases between them. Looked up from germline, CDR1 is SGHRS and CDR2 is YFSETQ. DNA for the CDR3: TGCGCCAGCAGCTGGGAGGTTGGTCCCACTGAAGCTTTCTTT. Translation gives CASSWEVGPTEAFF.

This sequence joins TRBV7-6 and TRBJ1-1, with 9 nucleotides matching TRBD1. Trimming cost V 4 bases and J 1 base; bases outside gene matches: 4. There are 15 residues in the CDR3. Germline V gene sequence: CDR1 SGHVS, CDR2 FNYEAQ. The CDR3 DNA is TGTGCCAGCAGCTCGGGACAGGGTACGAACACTGAAGCTTTCTTT. Encoded protein: CASSSGQGTNTEAFF.

As regards this clone: Other DNA sequences from this sample encode an identical CDR3 as well. V usage is TRBV14 and J usage is TRBJ1-2; TRBD1 might be the D (6 bases). The germline gives CDR1 SGHDN, CDR2 FVKESK. The CDR3 runs to 13 residues. Trimming stripped 4 bases from V and 3 bases from J, with 9 bases between. The CDR3 sequence: CASSPQGYYGYTF. DNA of the CDR3: TGTGCCAGCAGCCCCCAGGGGTACTATGGCTACACCTTC.

The V gene is TRBV28, the J gene TRBJ1-5; D unclear. The CDR3 is made up of 14 amino acids. The germline gives CDR1 MDHEN, CDR2 SYDVKM. V gave up 7 bases and J gave up 7 bases, with 17 bases separating them. The CDR3 region is CASTTESTYQPQHF. In DNA, the CDR3 is TGTGCCAGCACTACAGAGTCCACTTACCAGCCCCAGCATTTT.

Note on this clone: One end of the junction fails to match germline, which may point to a read error. The genes are TRBV7-2 and TRBJ1-2; maybe TRBD1 (5 bases). Germline-derived CDR1 and CDR2 are SGHTA and FQGNSA. The length of the CDR3 is 14 residues. As DNA, the CDR3 is TGTGCCAGCAGCTACAGGTTAGCTAACTATGGCTACCCCTTC. Amino acid sequence: CASSYRLANYGYPF.

This clone was counted only a few times. The chain links TRBV6-1 to TRBJ1-1; D is perhaps TRBD1 (5 bases). Per germline, CDR1 MNHNS and CDR2 SASEGT. The length of the CDR3 is 15 residues. Trimming removed 4 bases at V and 1 base at J, with 13 bases between. The CDR3 here is CASSGGGIKNTEAFF. The DNA of the CDR3 is TGTGCCAGCAGTGGGGGGGGGATAAAGAACACTGAAGCTTTCTTT.

The chain is built from TRBV30 and TRBJ1-1; 7 bases are shared with TRBD1. The CDR3 sequence is 12 residues long. The trim removed 7 bases at V and 5 bases at J, leaving 7 bases unmatched. Germline V gene lookup returns CDR1 GTSNPN and CDR2 SVGIG (reference sequence). The CDR3 coding sequence is TGTGCCTTGACAGGGAGTCTGACTGAAGCTTTCTTT. Protein: CALTGSLTEAFF.

Turning to this clone: The sample contains more than one DNA sequence encoding this CDR3. The chain uses TRBV28 and TRBJ1-2; D is unclear. The CDR3 loop spans 15 amino acids. Germline CDR1 reads MDHEN; CDR2 reads SYDVKM. The V and J ends lost 7 bases and 2 bases respectively, with 17 bases between them. In DNA, the CDR3 is TGTGCCAGCAATCACCAATCGGGGAGCAACTATGGCTACACCTTC. As protein: CASNHQSGSNYGYTF.

The rearrangement links TRBV5-5 to TRBJ2-7, with a tentative D call TRBD2 (6 bases). The CDR3 has 15 residues. The ends were cut back, 4 bases at V and 0 bases at J, with 14 bases in the middle. Germline V gene lookup returns CDR1 SGHKS and CDR2 YYEKEE (reference sequence). This CDR3 is CASSPRESGSYEQYF. Here the CDR3 DNA reads TGTGCCAGCAGCCCGCGGGAAAGCGGCTCCTACGAGCAGTACTTC.

The V and J genes are TRBV11-2 and TRBJ2-5, with D maybe TRBD2 (6 bases). Looked up from germline, CDR1 is SGHAT and CDR2 is FQNNGV. The CDR3 runs 18 residues. The V and J ends lost 4 bases and 1 base respectively, with 22 bases between them. CDR3 sequence reads: CASSSLGEGGTFQETQYF. The CDR3, as DNA: TGTGCCAGCAGCTCCCTTGGAGAGGGAGGCACGTTCCAAGAGACCCAGTACTTC.

This rearrangement joins TRBV11-2 to TRBJ2-7; 8 bases agree with TRBD2. Per the germline V gene, CDR1 is SGHAT and CDR2 is FQNNGV. The CDR3 is 13 amino acids. V lost 7 bases, J lost 6 bases, and 8 bases stayed unmatched. The CDR3 region has the DNA TGTGCCAGCAACCCGCCGGGGGGGCGCGAGCAGTACTTC. This translates into CASNPPGGREQYF.

This clone was counted only a few times. This chain uses TRBV6-1 with TRBJ1-2; D remains ambiguous. V lost 6 bases and J 5 bases, leaving 13 bases between the germline ends. This CDR3 is built from 13 residues. Germline-derived CDR1 and CDR2 are MNHNS and SASEGT. The CDR3 protein is CASRTTAGYGYTF. The CDR3 region has the DNA TGTGCCAGCAGGACTACGGCGGGTTATGGCTACACCTTC.